The rows below give T cell receptor beta chains drawn from one sample of a study of CD8+CD57+ T cells in acquired aplastic anemia. Each CDR3 protein gets one entry after TCRdb re-called the reads with MiXCR. The table includes some 120,000 distinct CDR3 sequences, 48% detected once. Material: sorted CD4+, CD8+, or CD8+CD57+ T cells (not recorded which) from PBMCs. These receptors all stem from a human donor in good health, serving as a control. Both conserved end residues are part of each CDR3. D genes are given only for firm matches. Some rows have no size entry. The others give once, few or many, or a class for an expanded clone.

>TRBJ2-7|NA|TRBV2|NA
CASSERSHSSYF
TGTGCCAGCAGTGAACGGTCCCACAGCTCGTACTTC
>TRBJ1-6|many|TRBV12-3/TRBV12-4|NA
CASSLQAGSPLHF
TGTGCCAGCAGTTTACAGGCCGGGTCACCCCTCCACTTT
>TRBJ1-1|NA|TRBV20-1|NA
CSAPIRGEAFF
TGCAGTGCTCCAATCAGGGGTGAAGCTTTCTTT
>TRBJ2-5|many|TRBV20-1|TRBD2
CSAVSGGEFGETQYF
TGCAGTGCGGTTAGCGGGGGTGAGTTTGGAGAGACCCAGTACTTC
>TRBJ1-3|many|TRBV15|NA
CATSRGDLSGNTIYF
TGTGCCACCAGCAGAGGAGACCTCTCTGGAAACACCATATATTTT
>TRBJ2-7|NA|TRBV7-9|TRBD2
CASSLASGRHHEQYF
TGTGCCAGCAGCTTAGCTAGCGGGAGGCACCACGAGCAGTACTTC
>TRBJ2-7|many|TRBV6-1|NA
CASSDPGGMEREQYF
TGTGCCAGCAGTGACCCAGGGGGGATGGAAAGGGAGCAGTACTTC
>TRBJ2-1|many|TRBV20-1|TRBD1
CSARGGPINGNEQFF
TGCAGTGCTCGAGGGGGCCCCATCAATGGCAATGAGCAGTTCTTC
>TRBJ2-5|NA|TRBV20-1|TRBD1
CSAPRDRGFGETQYF
TGCAGTGCTCCGAGGGACAGGGGGTTCGGAGAGACCCAGTACTTC
>TRBJ2-7|NA|TRBV4-1|NA
CASSQDWRGYEQYF
TGCGCCAGCAGCCAAGACTGGCGGGGCTACGAGCAGTACTTC
>TRBJ2-1|many|TRBV28|NA
CASDTNSYNEQFF
TGTGCCAGCGACACTAACTCCTACAATGAGCAGTTCTTC
>TRBJ2-2|NA|TRBV10-2|TRBD2
CASSDPGLSTGELFF
TGCGCCAGCAGTGACCCGGGACTATCCACCGGGGAGCTGTTTTTT
>TRBJ1-5|many|TRBV28|TRBD1
CASSAGQQNQPQHF
TGTGCCAGCAGCGCGGGACAGCAAAATCAGCCCCAGCATTTT
>TRBJ1-5|many|TRBV20-1|NA
CSASGSNQPQHF
TGCAGTGCTAGCGGTAGCAATCAGCCCCAGCATTTT
>TRBJ1-4|many|TRBV19|NA
CASSIVGQPKLFF
TGTGCCAGTAGTATAGTAGGGCAGCCAAAACTGTTTTTT
>TRBJ2-7|NA|TRBV11-2|NA
CASSLVNYEQYF
TGTGCCAGCAGCTTAGTCAATTACGAGCAGTACTTC
>TRBJ1-2|NA|TRBV29-1|TRBD1
CSVEDRGSYGYTF
TGCAGCGTGGAAGACAGGGGTAGCTATGGCTACACCTTC
>TRBJ2-1|NA|TRBV7-7|TRBD2
CASSFGGREQFF
TGTGCCAGCAGCTTCGGCGGGAGAGAGCAGTTCTTC
>TRBJ2-3|many|TRBV25-1|TRBD2
CASSSSGGRYITDTQYF
TGTGCCAGCAGTTCTAGCGGGGGGCGGTATATAACAGATACGCAGTATTTT
>TRBJ2-5|many|TRBV25-1|TRBD2
CATHATSGEETQYF
TGTGCCACCCATGCGACTAGCGGGGAAGAGACCCAGTACTTC
>TRBJ1-2|NA|TRBV20-1|NA
CSARGAGYGYTF
TGCAGTGCTAGGGGGGCAGGCTATGGCTACACCTTC
>TRBJ2-2|many|TRBV4-3|TRBD2
CASSQDSLAGANTGELFF
TGCGCCAGCAGCCAAGATTCGCTAGCGGGGGCCAACACCGGGGAGCTGTTTTTT
>TRBJ1-4|many|TRBV19|NA
CASKADEATNEKLFF
TGTGCCAGTAAGGCCGATGAGGCAACTAATGAAAAACTGTTTTTT
>TRBJ2-3|NA|TRBV2|TRBD2
CASRREGSLVTDTQYF
TGTGCCAGCCGGAGGGAGGGGTCCCTCGTCACAGATACGCAGTATTTT
>TRBJ2-7|NA|TRBV29-1|NA
CSGGERSYEQYF
TGCAGCGGGGGGGAGCGCTCCTACGAGCAGTACTTC
>TRBJ1-5|NA|TRBV19|NA
CASSIGGSNQPQHF
TGTGCCAGTAGTATCGGTGGAAGCAATCAGCCCCAGCATTTT
>TRBJ2-1|many|TRBV7-7|NA
CASSLDTYNEQFF
TGTGCCAGCAGCCTGGACACTTACAATGAGCAGTTCTTC
>TRBJ1-1|few|TRBV5-1|NA
CASSVAFNTEAFF
TGCGCCAGCAGCGTGGCTTTCAACACTGAAGCTTTCTTT
>TRBJ2-5|many|TRBV5-1|NA
CASSLVPGTSQETQYF
TGCGCCAGCAGCTTGGTGCCGGGAACCTCCCAAGAGACCCAGTACTTC
>TRBJ1-2|once|TRBV10-2|NA
CASYAAGIYGYAF
TGCGCCAGCTACGCAGCCGGGATCTATGGCTACGCCTTC
>TRBJ2-1|NA|TRBV7-3|TRBD1
CASSLMAGQGNEQFF
TGTGCCAGCAGCTTAATGGCGGGACAGGGTAATGAGCAGTTCTTC
>TRBJ2-1|many|TRBV19|TRBD2
CASSITSGGALYNEQFF
TGTGCCAGTAGTATCACTAGCGGGGGGGCCCTCTACAATGAGCAGTTCTTC
>TRBJ1-2|NA|TRBV25-1|NA
CASSDGLPFYGYTF
TGTGCCAGCAGTGACGGACTGCCCTTCTATGGCTACACCTTC
>TRBJ2-1|NA|TRBV27|NA
CASSLLGVGVNEQFF
TGTGCCAGCAGTTTACTAGGGGTCGGAGTTAATGAGCAGTTCTTC
>TRBJ2-7|NA|TRBV29-1|TRBD1
CSVGQAAYEQYF
TGCAGCGTCGGACAGGCTGCGTACGAGCAGTACTTC
>TRBJ2-1|NA|TRBV5-1|TRBD1
CASSRGQESYNEQFF
TGCGCCAGCAGCAGGGGACAGGAGAGCTACAATGAGCAGTTCTTC
>TRBJ1-5|many|TRBV20-1|TRBD1
CSVGQGGQPQHF
TGCAGTGTAGGACAGGGAGGTCAGCCCCAGCATTTT
>TRBJ2-1|NA|TRBV5-4|TRBD2
CASREGPSSYNEQFF
TGTGCCAGCCGGGAGGGACCCTCATCCTACAATGAGCAGTTCTTC
>TRBJ1-1|NA|TRBV29-1|TRBD1
CSVGRQGMNTEAFF
TGCAGCGTTGGTCGACAGGGCATGAACACTGAAGCTTTCTTT
>TRBJ1-2|NA|TRBV24-1|TRBD1
CATSGETGTGGEGYTF
TGTGCCACCAGTGGCGAGACCGGGACAGGGGGCGAGGGCTACACCTTC
>TRBJ2-3|few|TRBV19|TRBD1
CASRDRSYTDTQYF
TGTGCCAGTAGGGACAGGTCTTACACAGATACGCAGTATTTT
>TRBJ2-1|NA|TRBV29-1|TRBD1
CSVEGRGQGEQFF
TGCAGCGTTGAGGGCAGGGGGCAGGGTGAGCAGTTCTTC
>TRBJ2-1|NA|TRBV29-1|NA
CSVEEYNEQFF
TGCAGCGTTGAAGAGTACAATGAGCAGTTCTTC
>TRBJ1-2|many|TRBV12-3/TRBV12-4|TRBD1
CASSLVQGANYGYTF
TGTGCCAGCAGTTTAGTTCAGGGGGCTAACTATGGCTACACCTTC
>TRBJ2-3|few|TRBV29-1|NA
CSVGRAGATDTQYF
TGCAGCGTGGGTAGGGCGGGGGCCACAGATACGCAGTATTTT
>TRBJ2-1|many|TRBV14|TRBD2
CASSQVHGGGYNEQFF
TGTGCCAGCAGCCAAGTTCACGGGGGGGGGTACAATGAGCAGTTCTTC
>TRBJ1-1|once|TRBV5-4|NA
CASSQGTGWSTEAFF
TGTGCCAGCAGCCAGGGGACGGGATGGAGCACTGAAGCTTTCTTT